Sequencing of this T cell receptor beta chain was carried out in a study of control samples from healthy donors and cancer patients. Clones were sequenced by immunoSEQ multiplex PCR, and TCRdb holds only the in-frame ones, with some missing. The data show 100,000 or so clones, 80% to 90% seen once. Losses at the gene ends were 3 bases for V and 3 bases for J; bases not matched to a gene: 2. CDR3 size: 14 residues. Germline V gene lookup returns CDR1 SGDLS and CDR2 YYNGEE. This clone was detected many times. The origin of this receptor is a man under 40 in good health. Sequencing used blood. The chain couples TRBV9 to TRBJ1-5, with 8 positions matching TRBD1. Here the CDR3 reads CASSATGVNQPQHF. The CDR3, as DNA: TGTGCCAGCAGCGCGACAGGGGTCAATCAGCCCCAGCATTTT. Variable domain in full (rest from reference TRBV9 and TRBJ1-5): DSGVTQTPKHLITATGQRVTLRCSPRSGDLSVYWYQQSLDQGLQFLIQYYNGEERAKGNILERFSAQQFPDLHSELNLSSLELGDSALYFCASSATGVNQPQHFGDGTRLSIL.